The rows below give T cell receptor beta chains drawn from one sample of a study of human T cells and chemical hapten exposure. Each CDR3 protein is one row after TCRdb ran MiXCR on the RACE reads. The sample lists roughly 72,000 distinct CDR3 sequences, 10% occurring once. The sequenced sample was whole blood, obtained in connection with sensitization to the hapten diphenylcyclopropenone (DPC). These receptors were taken from a woman in her 50s with alopecia areata. Some clones in this sample may be carry-over from other donors' samples. Each CDR3 is given with its conserved first and last residue. Each record gives: clone size, J gene, D gene, V gene, CDR3 DNA, CDR3 protein. A D gene is named only where the DNA matches it firmly. Only some rows state a clone size, as once, few, many or a class for expanded clones.

NA TRBJ1-6 NA TRBV7-2 TGTGCCAGCAGCGGGAGACAGGCGTCCTATAATTCACCCCTCCACTTT CASSGRQASYNSPLHF
NA TRBJ1-2 NA TRBV6-5 TGTGCCAGCAGTTACTCGACGGGGTCCGGCTACACCTTC CASSYSTGSGYTF
once TRBJ2-5 NA TRBV3-1 TGTGTCAGCAGCCAAGGACGCCGACAAGAGACCCAGTACTTC CVSSQGRRQETQYF
NA TRBJ2-7 TRBD1 TRBV18 TGTGCCAGCTCACGTGGACAGGGGGCCTCCTACGAGCAGTACTTC CASSRGQGASYEQYF
few TRBJ2-1 NA TRBV30 TGTGCCTTTAATAAACGAGTTTCGAGCTCCTACAATGAGCAGTTCTTC CAFNKRVSSSYNEQFF
few TRBJ2-3 NA TRBV29-1 TGCAGCGTCTCAGTAGCGGCCACAGATACGCAGTATTTT CSVSVAATDTQYF
many TRBJ2-5 TRBD2 TRBV4-1 TGCGCCAGCAGCCCGCAGCGGGGTGAGACCCAGTACTTC CASSPQRGETQYF
NA TRBJ1-5 NA TRBV6-2/TRBV6-3 TGTGCCAGCAGCCGACAGGTTTTTAGCAATCAGCCCCAGCATTTT CASSRQVFSNQPQHF
few TRBJ2-1 NA TRBV29-1 TGCAGCGTTGACGGGGGGACAGCTAGCTCCTACAATGAGCAGTTCTTC CSVDGGTASSYNEQFF
NA TRBJ1-2 NA TRBV3-1 TGTGCCAGCAGCCAAGGATACACCTATGGCTACACCTTC CASSQGYTYGYTF
NA TRBJ2-1 NA TRBV28 TGTGCCAGCAGTTTCGATCGAGGGTTTGGGACCAATGAGCAGTTCTTC CASSFDRGFGTNEQFF
many TRBJ2-1 TRBD1 TRBV28 TGTGCCAGCAGCCAACCGGGACAGCCACGCGGAGGGCAGTTCTTC CASSQPGQPRGGQFF
many TRBJ1-2 TRBD1 TRBV12-3/TRBV12-4 TGTGCCAGCAGTTTAATGGACAGGGAAGTATATGGCTACACCTTC CASSLMDREVYGYTF
NA TRBJ1-1 NA TRBV20-1 TGCAGTGCTCCCCCTGGGGCAGGAGACACTGAAGCTTTCTTT CSAPPGAGDTEAFF
many TRBJ2-7 TRBD2 TRBV3-1 TGTGCCAGCAGCCTAGCGGGAGGGCGCCACGAGCAGTACTTC CASSLAGGRHEQYF
few TRBJ1-5 NA TRBV27 TGTGCCAGCAGACTAAATCAGCCCCAGCATTTT CASRLNQPQHF
NA TRBJ2-3 NA TRBV20-1 TGCAGTGCTCGACCCGGGACCCCAGATACGCAGTATTTT CSARPGTPDTQYF
many TRBJ1-2 NA TRBV5-1 TGCGCCAGCAGCTTGGTCGGGGACGGCTACACCTTC CASSLVGDGYTF
few TRBJ2-3 NA TRBV5-1 TGCGCCAGCAGCTTGGCGGGCTACCCCACAGATACGCAGTATTTT CASSLAGYPTDTQYF
few TRBJ2-3 NA TRBV5-1 TGCGCCAGCAGGGTCGGAGGGGCGGCAGATACGCAGTATTTT CASRVGGAADTQYF
few TRBJ2-1 NA TRBV7-8 TGTGCCAGCAGCTTTAGCGGTTTCAGCTCCTACAATGAGCAGTTCTTC CASSFSGFSSYNEQFF
many TRBJ2-2 TRBD1 TRBV11-2 TGTGCCAGCAGCTTAGAGCCAGGGGGCGGCACCGGGGAGCTGTTTTTT CASSLEPGGGTGELFF
NA TRBJ1-1 NA TRBV5-4 TGTGCCAGCAGCCTACCGGGACCCAAAGGGGACACTGAAGCTTTCTTT CASSLPGPKGDTEAFF
NA TRBJ2-5 NA TRBV7-8 TGTGCCAGCAGCTCTGAACTTACTAGACGAGAGACCCAGTACTTC CASSSELTRRETQYF
many TRBJ1-1 NA TRBV7-6 TGTGCCAGCAGCTCCGGGACGAAGGGTGAAGCTTTCTTT CASSSGTKGEAFF
NA TRBJ2-7 NA TRBV7-9 TGTGCCAGCAGCCAGGCCGGGCCACTAACCTACGAGCAGTACTTC CASSQAGPLTYEQYF
many TRBJ1-6 NA TRBV12-3/TRBV12-4 TGTGCCAGCACAGGAAAGGGGACGTATTCACCCCTCCACTTT CASTGKGTYSPLHF
few TRBJ2-2 TRBD1 TRBV2 TGTGCCAGCAGTGAGCGGACAGGGAACACCGGGGAGCTGTTTTTT CASSERTGNTGELFF
NA TRBJ1-5 NA TRBV11-2 TGTGCCAGCAGCTTAGACTTCCGGGACCCCCGAAATCAGCCCCAGCATTTT CASSLDFRDPRNQPQHF
NA TRBJ2-3 NA TRBV7-9 TGTGCCAGCAGCACCCGTGGGTCCGGCACAGATACGCAGTATTTT CASSTRGSGTDTQYF
many TRBJ1-5 TRBD1 TRBV5-1 TGCGCCAGCAGCTTAGGACAGGGTGCCTGGCAGCCCCAGCATTTT CASSLGQGAWQPQHF
NA TRBJ1-6 NA TRBV7-2 TGTGCCAGCAGCTTAACAGATACAGGGTATTCACCCCTCCACTTT CASSLTDTGYSPLHF
few TRBJ1-5 NA TRBV7-2 TGTGCCAGCAGCTTAGCCCGGCGGACTGTGGGCAATCAGCCCCAGCATTTT CASSLARRTVGNQPQHF
many TRBJ1-1 TRBD1 TRBV9 TGTGCCAGCAGCGTAGGTTCAGGGGGCAGGACTGAAGCTTTCTTT CASSVGSGGRTEAFF
many TRBJ1-4 NA TRBV7-9 TGTGCCAGCAGTTCGACGGGAGCCTTTAATGAAAAACTGTTTTTT CASSSTGAFNEKLFF
few TRBJ2-1 NA TRBV18 TGTGCCAGCTCACCACCGGGACTGGCTGGCAATGAGCAGTTCTTC CASSPPGLAGNEQFF
NA TRBJ2-3 NA TRBV6-2/TRBV6-3 TGTGCCAGCAGTTACCCGAGGGATGGGGGAAGCACAGATACGCAGTATTTT CASSYPRDGGSTDTQYF
NA TRBJ1-5 NA TRBV21-1 TGTGCCAGCAGCAAGGGCCATAGCAATCAGCCCCAGCATTTT CASSKGHSNQPQHF
few TRBJ2-1 TRBD2 TRBV28 TGTGCCAGCAGTATCCCAGGACTAGCGGGAGGGAATGAGCAGTTCTTC CASSIPGLAGGNEQFF
few TRBJ2-2 NA TRBV11-2 TGTGCCAGCAGCAGAACCGGGGGCCTCACCGGGGAGCTGTTTTTT CASSRTGGLTGELFF
few TRBJ2-7 NA TRBV5-1 TGCGCCAGCAGCTTGATTTCGGGGTCCACCCACGAGCAGTACTTC CASSLISGSTHEQYF
many TRBJ2-6 NA TRBV7-9 TGTGCCAGCAGCCCGCCGGGGGCTGGGGCCAACGTCCTGACTTTC CASSPPGAGANVLTF
few TRBJ2-1 NA TRBV7-8 TGTGCCAGCAGCTCCTCTAAACGAGGGTACAATGAGCAGTTCTTC CASSSSKRGYNEQFF
NA TRBJ2-7 TRBD2 TRBV5-5 TGTGCCAGCAGCTTGGGCGCGGGAGGGCCGGCCGAGCAGTACTTC CASSLGAGGPAEQYF
NA TRBJ2-5 TRBD2 TRBV15 TGTGCCACCACAGCCGGGAGGATAAAAGAGACCCAGTACTTC CATTAGRIKETQYF
NA TRBJ2-5 NA TRBV7-3 TGTGCCAGCAGCGCACCAGGGATAGAGACCCAGTACTTC CASSAPGIETQYF
NA TRBJ2-7 TRBD2 TRBV20-1 TGCAGTGCTAGAGTTGATAGCGGGTTCTACGAGCAGTACTTC CSARVDSGFYEQYF
many TRBJ2-3 NA TRBV20-1 TGCAGTGCTAGCTCAGATACGCAGTATTTT CSASSDTQYF
few TRBJ2-5 TRBD2 TRBV5-1 TGCGCCAGCAGCCCGGGACTAGCGGGAGAGGGAGAGACCCAGTACTTC CASSPGLAGEGETQYF
NA TRBJ2-1 NA TRBV3-1 TGTACCAGCAGCCAGAAGCGCGCTTACAATGAGCAGTTCTTC CTSSQKRAYNEQFF
many TRBJ1-1 TRBD1 TRBV30 TGTGCCTGGAGCCCTCCGGGACAGGGGAACAACTGGGGAGCTTTCTTT CAWSPPGQGNNWGAFF
NA TRBJ2-1 NA TRBV12-3/TRBV12-4 TGTGCCAGCAGTTCCGCCCGGGCCTCAGTCAATGAGCAGTTCTTC CASSSARASVNEQFF
NA TRBJ2-7 TRBD2 TRBV15 TGTGCCACCAGCAGCGAGGGACTAGCGGGATCCTACGAGCAGTACTTC CATSSEGLAGSYEQYF
many TRBJ1-1 NA TRBV5-1 TGCGCCAGCAGCTTCGGGACACTGAACACTGAAGCTTTCTTT CASSFGTLNTEAFF
NA TRBJ2-5 TRBD1 TRBV11-2 TGTGCCAGCAGCTTAGACCCCCTGACAGGGAAAGGGACCCAGTACTTC CASSLDPLTGKGTQYF
many TRBJ2-5 NA TRBV30 TGTGCCTACAAGGTACAAGAGACCCAGTACTTC CAYKVQETQYF
NA TRBJ1-2 TRBD1 TRBV12-3/TRBV12-4 TGTGCCAGCAGTCCAGGGGGGGACTATGGCTACACCTTC CASSPGGDYGYTF
few TRBJ2-7 NA TRBV30 TGTGCCTGGAGTGTGGGTTCCTACGAGCAGTACTTC CAWSVGSYEQYF
NA TRBJ1-1 NA TRBV18 TGTGCCAGCTCACCACAGGGCATGAACACTGAAGCTTTCTTT CASSPQGMNTEAFF
many TRBJ2-7 NA TRBV21-1 TGTGCCAGCAGCAAAGGGGTTTTCCCAGGGGAGCAGTACTTC CASSKGVFPGEQYF